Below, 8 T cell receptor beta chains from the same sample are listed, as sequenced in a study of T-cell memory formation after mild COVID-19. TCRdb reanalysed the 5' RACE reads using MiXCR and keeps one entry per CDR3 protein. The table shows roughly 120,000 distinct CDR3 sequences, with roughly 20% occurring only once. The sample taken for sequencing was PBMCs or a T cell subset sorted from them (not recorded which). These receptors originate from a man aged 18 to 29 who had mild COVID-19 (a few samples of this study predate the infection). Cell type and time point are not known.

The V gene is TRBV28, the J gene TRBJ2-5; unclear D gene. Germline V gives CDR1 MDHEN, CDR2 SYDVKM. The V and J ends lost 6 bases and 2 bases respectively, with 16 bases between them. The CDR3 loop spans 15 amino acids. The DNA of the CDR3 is TGTGCCAGCAGAGTTAACGCGGAATTACAAGAGACCCAGTACTTC. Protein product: CASRVNAELQETQYF.

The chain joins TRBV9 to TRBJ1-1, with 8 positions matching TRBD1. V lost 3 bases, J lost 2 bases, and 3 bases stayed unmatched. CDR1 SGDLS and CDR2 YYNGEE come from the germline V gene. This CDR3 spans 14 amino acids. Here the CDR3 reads CASSGGTGNTEAFF. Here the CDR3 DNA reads TGTGCCAGCAGCGGTGGGACAGGAAACACTGAAGCTTTCTTT.

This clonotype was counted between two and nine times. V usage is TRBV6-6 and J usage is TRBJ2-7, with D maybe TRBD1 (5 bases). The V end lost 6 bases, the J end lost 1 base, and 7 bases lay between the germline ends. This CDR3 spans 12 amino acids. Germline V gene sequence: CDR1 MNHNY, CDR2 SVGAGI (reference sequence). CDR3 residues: CASSDSSYEQYV. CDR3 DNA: TGTGCCAGCAGCGACAGTTCCTACGAGCAGTACGTC.

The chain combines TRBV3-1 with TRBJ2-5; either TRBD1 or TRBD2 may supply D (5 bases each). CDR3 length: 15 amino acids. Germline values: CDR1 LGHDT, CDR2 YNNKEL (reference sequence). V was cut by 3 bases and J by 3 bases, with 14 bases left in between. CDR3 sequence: CASSQGPPSKETQYF. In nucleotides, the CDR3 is TGTGCCAGCAGCCAGGGACCGCCGTCGAAAGAGACCCAGTACTTC.

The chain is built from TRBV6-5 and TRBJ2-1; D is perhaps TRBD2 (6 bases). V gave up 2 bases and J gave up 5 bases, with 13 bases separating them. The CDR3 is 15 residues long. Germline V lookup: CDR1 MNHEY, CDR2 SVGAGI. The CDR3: CASSYLAGLNNEQFF. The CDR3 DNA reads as TGTGCCAGCAGTTACCTGGCGGGACTTAACAATGAGCAGTTCTTC.

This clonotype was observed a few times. The CDR3 spells CASSFGGLSGELFF. As DNA, the CDR3 is TGTGCCAGCAGTTTCGGGGGGCTGAGCGGGGAGCTGTTTTTT. The chain is built from TRBV12-3 or TRBV12-4 and TRBJ2-2, with D possibly matching TRBD2 (7 bases). Trimming stripped 3 bases from V and 7 bases from J, with 12 bases between. There are 14 residues in the CDR3.

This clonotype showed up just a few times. The CDR3 DNA reads as TGTGCCACCGGAGTCCGAGTCTGGCACGAGCAGTACTTC. Amino acid sequence: CATGVRVWHEQYF. The genes are TRBV27 and TRBJ2-7, with D hard to call. Trimming stripped 10 bases from V and 5 bases from J, with 18 bases between. Germline loops: CDR1 MNHEY, CDR2 SMNVEV (reference sequence). The CDR3 consists of 13 residues.

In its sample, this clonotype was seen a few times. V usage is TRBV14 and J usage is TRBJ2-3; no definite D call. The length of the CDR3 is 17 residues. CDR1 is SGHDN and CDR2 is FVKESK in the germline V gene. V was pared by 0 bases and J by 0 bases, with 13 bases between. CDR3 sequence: CASSQDITATSTDTQYF. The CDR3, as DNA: TGTGCCAGCAGCCAAGATATAACAGCCACTAGCACAGATACGCAGTATTTT.